This T cell receptor beta chain was sequenced during a study of control samples from healthy donors and cancer patients. The CDR3 contains 15 residues. Germline lookup yields CDR1 SGHKS and CDR2 YYEKEE (reference sequence). The V gene lost 3 bases and the J gene lost 8 bases, with 17 bases spanning the gap. TCRdb's copy holds only in-frame clones and misses some; the assay was immunoSEQ multiplex PCR. This table holds about 190,000 clones, around 90% found once. This receptor was taken from a man aged 30 to 39 in good health. This sequence joins TRBV5-5 and TRBJ1-4, with D possibly TRBD1 on 5 matching bases. The sequenced sample was blood. CDR3 nucleotides: TGTGCCAGCAGCTCGGTCCGGGGGACGGAGGAAAAACTGTTTTTT. Translated, it gives CASSSVRGTEEKLFF.